This record concerns one T cell receptor beta chain sequence. Antigen specificity is unknown. The source of the sample is a study of cytomegalovirus exposure and HLA in healthy donors. On the study more broadly: In a previous analysis, 110 million or so unique TCR beta sequences were found from 150 million to 200 million T cells.

The primer mix had 60 Vbeta and 13 Jbeta primers. Profiled with immunoSEQ multiplex PCR; TCRdb holds only in-frame clones, not every one. Among about 110,000 clones, 60% to 75% were seen once, and the ten largest hold roughly 7.8%. Regarding the study as a whole: As was reported, the HLA-A and HLA-B alleles of most subjects were accurately predicted from TCR beta sequences. Most of the TCR beta V segments (in an earlier analysis) were productive either about 90% or about 30% of the time. A few CMV-associated chains were confirmed in vitro to be specific for CMV antigens.

The CDR3 has 15 amino acids. From germline, CDR1 is SGHAT and CDR2 FQNNGV. The ends lost 4 bases at V and 7 bases at J; junction bases unmatched: 10. The origin of this receptor is a man aged 30 to 39 in good health and CMV-seronegative. V usage is TRBV11-2 and J usage is TRBJ2-1; 7 bases match TRBD1. The sequenced sample was PBMCs. This CDR3 is CASSSFRGSQNEQFF. CDR3 nucleotides: TGTGCCAGCAGCTCCTTCAGGGGGAGTCAGAATGAGCAGTTCTTC.